The source of this T cell receptor beta chain is a study of identical twins. TCRdb processed the 5' RACE reads anew with MiXCR; each CDR3 protein has one entry. The data show some 730,000 distinct CDR3 sequences, 18% seen once. Another study also made use of these data, one on T cells expressing NK-cell markers.

Material for sequencing was PBMCs. This clonotype was sampled from a woman younger than 30 in good health.

CDR3 loop: CSVTFRGNIDEQYF. CDR3 coding DNA: TGCAGCGTTACATTCAGGGGAAACATCGACGAGCAGTACTTC. V usage is TRBV29-1 and J usage is TRBJ2-7; tentative D call: TRBD1 (6 bases). The CDR3 spans 14 residues. The germline CDR1 and CDR2 sequences are SQVTM and ANQGSEA. V was clipped by 5 bases and J by 5 bases, with 19 bases between them.